A selection of T cell receptor beta chains follows, all from one sample in a study of shared clonotypes between healthy human individuals. Sequenced by immunoSEQ multiplex PCR; TCRdb stores in-frame clones only, minus some. Here the sample spans roughly 1,000,000 clones, 70% to 80% being singletons. The sequencing input was memory CD4+ T cells from PBMCs. The receptors originated from a man between 18 and 35 years old in good health. Some clones in this sample may be carry-over from other donors' samples. Each CDR3 is given with its conserved first and last residue. D genes are given only for firm matches. Size is stated for part of the rows, as once, few or many counts, or as a class when the clone is expanded.

v_call	d_call	clone_size	j_call	cdr3_aa	cdr3_nt
TRBV5-4	TRBD2	NA	TRBJ2-3	CASSLGLAGVYDTQYF	TGTGCCAGCAGCTTGGGACTAGCGGGAGTATACGATACGCAGTATTTT
TRBV28	NA	NA	TRBJ2-2	CASSLGGASFYTGELFF	TGTGCCAGCAGTTTAGGGGGGGCATCTTTTTACACCGGGGAGCTGTTTTTT
TRBV5-1	TRBD2	once	TRBJ2-7	CASSLAGRASSYEQYF	TGCGCCAGCAGCTTGGCCGGGAGGGCCTCCTCCTACGAGCAGTACTTC
TRBV2	NA	NA	TRBJ2-2	CASSSQGAAGELFF	TGTGCCAGCAGTTCTCAAGGGGCGGCCGGGGAGCTGTTTTTT
TRBV11-2	NA	once	TRBJ1-5	CASSAGAWQPQHF	TGTGCCAGCAGCGCGGGGGCTTGGCAGCCCCAGCATTTT
TRBV11-1	NA	NA	TRBJ2-7	CASSLTGFSYEQYF	TGTGCCAGCAGCTTAACAGGGTTTTCCTACGAGCAGTACTTC
TRBV2	NA	NA	TRBJ2-2	CASSSSGELFF	TGTGCCAGCAGTTCGTCTGGGGAGCTGTTTTTT
TRBV5-4	NA	few	TRBJ1-2	CASSLEAGSYGYTF	TGTGCCAGCAGCTTGGAAGCGGGGTCCTATGGCTACACCTTC
TRBV6-1	NA	NA	TRBJ1-2	CASSGTMGTYGYTF	TGTGCCAGCAGTGGGACCATGGGGACCTATGGCTACACCTTC
TRBV18	TRBD1	NA	TRBJ1-2	CASSTGQVTYGYTF	TGTGCCAGCTCCACGGGACAGGTGACCTATGGCTACACCTTC
TRBV7-3	NA	NA	TRBJ2-1	CASSLTGSLNEQFF	TGTGCCAGCAGCTTAACAGGTTCTCTGAATGAGCAGTTCTTC
TRBV2	NA	NA	TRBJ1-5	CASSRQVSNQPQHF	TGTGCCAGCAGTCGACAGGTCAGCAATCAGCCCCAGCATTTT
TRBV25-1	NA	NA	TRBJ1-3	CASRTTESSGNTIYF	TGTGCCAGCAGAACGACCGAGAGCTCTGGAAACACCATATATTTT
TRBV5-1	NA	once	TRBJ2-3	CASSVFSTDTQYF	TGCGCCAGCAGCGTGTTTAGCACAGATACGCAGTATTTT
TRBV6-6	NA	NA	TRBJ1-6	CASSITPGNSPLHF	TGTGCCAGCAGTATCACTCCGGGGAATTCACCCCTCCACTTT
TRBV28	NA	NA	TRBJ2-1	CASRVLGSSSYNEQFF	TGTGCCAGCAGGGTACTGGGGTCGAGCTCCTACAATGAGCAGTTCTTC
TRBV6-1	NA	NA	TRBJ1-5	CASSGTMAGPRGPQHF	TGTGCCAGCAGTGGAACCATGGCAGGTCCTCGGGGGCCCCAGCATTTT
TRBV7-8	NA	NA	TRBJ1-5	CASSLAGGRASNQPQHF	TGTGCCAGCAGCTTAGCTGGCGGCCGAGCTAGCAATCAGCCCCAGCATTTT
TRBV30	NA	NA	TRBJ1-3	CAWRQTVGNSGNTIYF	TGTGCCTGGAGACAAACGGTGGGGAACTCTGGAAACACCATATATTTT
TRBV28	NA	once	TRBJ1-4	CASSFNGGAGEKLFF	TGTGCCAGCAGTTTCAATGGGGGGGCCGGTGAAAAACTGTTTTTT
TRBV27	NA	NA	TRBJ1-5	CASSLSVSNQPQHF	TGTGCCAGCAGTTTATCGGTCAGCAATCAGCCCCAGCATTTT
TRBV6-6	NA	NA	TRBJ1-2	CASSYSGNNYGYTF	TGTGCCAGCAGTTACTCTGGGAACAACTATGGCTACACCTTC
TRBV5-4	TRBD1	NA	TRBJ1-1	CASSVETGGGTEAFF	TGTGCCAGCAGCGTCGAGACAGGGGGAGGAACTGAAGCTTTCTTT
TRBV14	NA	few	TRBJ1-3	CASAGSNSGNTIYF	TGCGCGAGCGCGGGATCTAACTCTGGAAACACCATATATTTT
TRBV27	NA	NA	TRBJ1-2	CASSFFGAGRNYGYTF	TGTGCCAGCAGTTTTTTTGGGGCAGGGCGGAACTATGGCTACACCTTC
TRBV4-1	NA	once	TRBJ2-1	CASSQDPSTEQFF	TGCGCCAGCAGCCAAGATCCTAGCACTGAGCAGTTCTTC
TRBV12-2	NA	NA	TRBJ2-5	CASRHSGLAGEETQYF	TGTGCAAGTCGTCACTCCGGACTAGCGGGAGAAGAGACCCAGTACTTC
TRBV5-1	NA	NA	TRBJ1-5	CASGFHPNQPQHF	TGCGCCAGCGGCTTCCATCCTAATCAGCCCCAGCATTTT
TRBV5-1	NA	NA	TRBJ2-7	CASSLGQGASYEQYF	TGCGCCAGCAGCTTGGGTCAGGGAGCCTCCTACGAGCAGTACTTC
TRBV5-1	NA	once	TRBJ2-7	CASSLVGRSSYEQYF	TGCGCCAGCAGCTTGGTGGGGCGCTCTTCGTACGAGCAGTACTTC
TRBV2	TRBD2	few	TRBJ2-1	CASTTILGTSGVEQFF	TGTGCCAGCACCACAATCCTCGGGACTAGCGGGGTTGAGCAGTTCTTC
TRBV2	NA	NA	TRBJ2-7	CALSGKLYEQYF	TGTGCCCTCAGCGGCAAGTTATACGAGCAGTACTTC
TRBV5-4	NA	NA	TRBJ1-2	CASSLKASYGYTF	TGTGCCAGCAGCTTGAAGGCGAGCTATGGCTACACCTTC
TRBV7-3	NA	NA	TRBJ2-2	CASSSPDRIALTGELFF	TGTGCCAGCAGCTCCCCGGACCGAATTGCTTTAACCGGGGAGCTGTTTTTT
TRBV5-1	TRBD2	NA	TRBJ2-2	CASSSGTSGRADGELFF	TGCGCCAGCAGCTCCGGGACTAGCGGGAGGGCCGACGGGGAGCTGTTTTTT
TRBV7-9	NA	few	TRBJ2-7	CASSFTLVGSEVEQYF	TGTGCCAGCAGCTTCACCCTCGTCGGATCCGAGGTTGAGCAGTACTTC
TRBV10-3	TRBD1	once	TRBJ1-2	CAIKTRTGSGYTF	TGTGCCATCAAAACGAGGACAGGGAGTGGCTACACCTTC
TRBV18	NA	NA	TRBJ2-2	CASSPQTGRDTGELFF	TGTGCCAGCTCACCACAGACAGGGAGGGACACCGGGGAGCTGTTTTTT
TRBV7-2	TRBD2	many	TRBJ2-7	CASSLAGLAGDPYEQYF	TGTGCCAGCAGCTTAGCGGGGCTAGCGGGGGACCCCTACGAGCAGTACTTC
TRBV28	TRBD2	NA	TRBJ2-5	CASSLASGTKETQYF	TGTGCCAGCAGTCTCGCTAGCGGGACAAAAGAGACCCAGTACTTC
TRBV7-6	NA	NA	TRBJ2-1	CASSLAGRNYNEQFF	TGTGCCAGCAGCTTAGCGGGCAGAAACTACAATGAGCAGTTCTTC
TRBV30	NA	NA	TRBJ1-1	CAWSVWGASAEAFF	TGTGCCTGGAGTGTATGGGGCGCGTCCGCGGAAGCTTTCTTT
TRBV11-3	NA	many	TRBJ2-1	CASSLGPPNEQFF	TGTGCCAGCAGCTTAGGCCCCCCCAATGAGCAGTTCTTC
TRBV4-1	NA	NA	TRBJ2-7	CASSQGVRQPYEQYF	TGCGCCAGCAGCCAAGGAGTGCGACAGCCCTACGAGCAGTACTTC
TRBV4-1	TRBD2	NA	TRBJ2-3	CASSPTGREDGDTQYF	TGCGCCAGCAGTCCCACTGGACGGGAGGATGGAGATACGCAGTATTTT
TRBV6-1	TRBD1	NA	TRBJ1-2	CASSALRGLYMNYTF	TGTGCCAGCAGCGCCCTCAGGGGGCTTTATATGAACTACACCTTC